This TCR beta chain is from a study of cytomegalovirus exposure and HLA in healthy donors. Primers for the PCR totalled 60 Vbeta and 13 Jbeta. The method was immunoSEQ multiplex PCR; TCRdb's version includes in-frame clones alone and lacks a portion of them. Among roughly 170,000 clones, approximately 81% were seen once, and the ten largest hold 0.75% to 0.9%. From germline, CDR1 is LGHNA and CDR2 YNFKEQ. The V gene end was trimmed by 1 base and the J gene end by 5 bases; junction bases not matched to a gene: 7. This CDR3 is built from 16 residues. V is TRBV4-2 and J is TRBJ1-4, with 7 bases aligning to TRBD1. The specimen was PBMCs. This TCR came from a woman aged 18-29 years in good health and CMV-seronegative. The CDR3 is CASSQATTGRNEKLFF. Written as DNA, the CDR3 is TGTGCCAGCAGCCAAGCTACGACAGGGAGGAATGAAAAACTGTTTTTT.